The 20 T cell receptor beta chains below all came from one sample that was sequenced in a study of blood T cells in healthy people across ages. Together with a sample-barcoded 5' primer, a J-beta primer mix was included in a second PCR lasting about 6 to 11 cycles. MiXCR was run by TCRdb on the 5' RACE reads, yielding one entry per CDR3 protein. This table has 600,000 or so distinct CDR3 sequences, approximately 30% appearing once. The sequenced sample consisted of blood. The source is a woman of 80 years or more in good health.

This clonotype showed up many times. The gene calls are TRBV20-1 and TRBJ1-5; no clear D. The V gene lost 3 bases and the J gene lost 7 bases, with 10 bases spanning the gap. The V gene's germline CDR1 is DFQATT and CDR2 SNEGSKA (reference sequence). The CDR3 loop spans 12 amino acids. The CDR3 region is CSASSGGQPQHF. The CDR3 nucleotides read TGCAGTGCTAGCTCTGGCGGGCAGCCCCAGCATTTT.

This clonotype was counted many times. The chain is built from TRBV2 and TRBJ2-3, with D perhaps matching TRBD2 (6 bases). Germline V lookup: CDR1 SNHLY, CDR2 FYNNEI. The ends were cut back, 8 bases at V and 2 bases at J, with 17 bases in the middle. This CDR3 region has 15 residues. CDR3 loop: CASARRGGVTDTQYF. CDR3 sequence (DNA): TGTGCCAGCGCCAGAAGGGGCGGGGTCACAGATACGCAGTATTTT.

This rearrangement joins TRBV4-1 to TRBJ1-6, with no clear D. Germline V gene data show CDR1 as MGHRA and CDR2 as YSYEKL. Between the trimmed V and J ends, which lost 0 bases and 7 bases, there was a span of 10 bases. The CDR3 is made up of 15 amino acids. CDR3: CASSQETSRNSPLHF. The CDR3 DNA reads TGCGCCAGCAGCCAAGAGACGTCCCGGAATTCACCCCTCCACTTT.

Concerning this clonotype: A much bigger clone sits one base away, suggesting this may be a read error. The chain joins TRBV4-3 to TRBJ1-4; D is perhaps TRBD1 (6 bases). This CDR3 has 15 residues. Germline lookup yields CDR1 LGHNA and CDR2 YSLEER. The CDR3 loop is CTSSQDIGGYEKLFF. For the CDR3, the DNA is TGCACCAGCAGCCAAGATATAGGGGGGTATGAAAAACTGTTTTTT.

The chain joins TRBV7-6 to TRBJ2-1, with 7 bases lining up with TRBD1. Germline assignment: CDR1 SGHVS and CDR2 FNYEAQ. V gave up 1 base and J gave up 6 bases; unmatched junction bases: 6. This CDR3 has 15 amino acids. CDR3 nucleotide sequence: TGTGCCAGCAGCTTAGAAGGGGGCCTGGGCAATGAGCAGTTCTTC. Its translation: CASSLEGGLGNEQFF.

The table lists this clonotype with a few counts. A much more abundant neighbour one base away suggests this may be a read error. V is TRBV15 and J is TRBJ2-1; 8 bases map to TRBD2. The CDR3 spans 13 residues. Germline V gives CDR1 LNHNV, CDR2 YYDKDF (reference sequence). The trim removed 8 bases at V and 6 bases at J, leaving 6 bases unmatched. CDR3 DNA sequence: TGTGCCACCCGGGGGGGAGGGAGCAATGAGCAGTTCTTC. Its translation is CATRGGGSNEQFF. Using reference TRBV15 and TRBJ2-1 for the parts outside the CDR3, the full variable domain is DAMVIQNPRYQVTQFGKPVTLSCSQTLNHNVMYWYQQKSSQAPKLLFHYYDKDFNNEADTPDNFQSRRPNTSFCFLDIRSPGLGDTAMYLCATRGGGSNEQFFGPGTRLTVL.

This rearrangement joins TRBV6-5 to TRBJ1-2; D might be TRBD1 (6 bases). V was clipped by 4 bases and J by 7 bases, with 19 bases between them. Germline assignment: CDR1 MNHEY and CDR2 SVGAGI. The CDR3 contains 15 residues. CDR3 DNA sequence: TGTGCCAGCAGTTCGTCCTGGGGGGCGCTGGGTGGCTACACCTTC. It is translated as CASSSSWGALGGYTF.

Regarding this clonotype: A much larger clone is a single base away; this may be a read error. V usage is TRBV9 and J usage is TRBJ2-7; maybe TRBD2 (5 bases). The CDR3 covers 14 residues. Germline lookup yields CDR1 SGDLS and CDR2 YYNGEE. The CDR3 nucleotides read TGTGCCAGCAGCCCCCGGACTCCCTCCTACGGGCAGTACTTC. This gives the protein CASSPRTPSYGQYF.

This chain connects TRBV7-6 to TRBJ2-2, with D unclear. With 0 bases removed from V and 6 bases from J, the gap between germline ends came to 14 bases. The CDR3 is 16 residues long. Looked up from germline, CDR1 is SGHVS and CDR2 is FNYEAQ. The CDR3 region is CASSLAGARVSGELFF. Written as DNA, the CDR3 is TGTGCCAGCAGCTTAGCGGGCGCGAGAGTATCCGGGGAGCTGTTTTTT. Supplemented by reference TRBV7-6 and TRBJ2-2, the full variable domain reads GAGVSQSPRYKVTKRGQDVALRCDPISGHVSLYWYRQALGQGPEFLTYFNYEAQQDKSGLPNDRFSAERPEGSISTLTIQRTEQRDSAMYRCASSLAGARVSGELFFGEGSRLTVL.

This clonotype was seen repeatedly, ten times or more. DNA for the CDR3: TGTGCCAGCAGGGGAGACATTGGCAATCAGCCCCAGCATTTT. Translated, it gives CASRGDIGNQPQHF. V usage is TRBV2 and J usage is TRBJ1-5; D is ambiguous. V shed 6 bases and J shed 2 bases, with 11 bases lying between them. The CDR3 is made up of 14 amino acids. Germline V gene lookup returns CDR1 SNHLY and CDR2 FYNNEI.

The chain couples TRBV5-5 to TRBJ2-7; 7 nucleotides agree with TRBD2. The length of the CDR3 is 15 residues. Germline V gene lookup returns CDR1 SGHKS and CDR2 YYEKEE (reference sequence). V shed 2 bases, J shed 1 base, and the junction held 6 bases outside the gene matches. CDR3 sequence (DNA): TGTGCCAGCAGCTTTATCTCGGGAGGTTCCTACGAGCAGTACTTC. Amino acids: CASSFISGGSYEQYF.

This clonotype occurred many times. The chain joins TRBV7-6 to TRBJ1-2; a weak D match, TRBD1 (6 bases). This CDR3 region has 14 residues. Per the germline V gene, CDR1 is SGHVS and CDR2 is FNYEAQ. V was pared by 5 bases and J by 7 bases, with 17 bases between. The CDR3 is CASSPPTGGSGYTF. In DNA form, the CDR3 reads TGTGCCAGCAGCCCACCCACGGGGGGCAGTGGCTACACCTTC. The whole variable domain, remainder taken from reference TRBV7-6 and TRBJ1-2, is GAGVSQSPRYKVTKRGQDVALRCDPISGHVSLYWYRQALGQGPEFLTYFNYEAQQDKSGLPNDRFSAERPEGSISTLTIQRTEQRDSAMYRCASSPPTGGSGYTFGSGTRLTVV.

This chain uses TRBV27 with TRBJ1-1; no clear D. In germline, CDR1 is MNHEY, CDR2 SMNVEV (reference sequence). CDR3 length equals 14 residues. V lost 2 bases and J lost 5, with 12 bases in between. CDR3: CASSLKVWGTEAFF. Written as DNA, the CDR3 is TGTGCCAGCAGTTTAAAGGTTTGGGGAACTGAAGCTTTCTTT.

This clonotype has just a few counts. The J gene is TRBJ1-4, the V gene TRBV6-6, with D possibly TRBD1 on 5 matching bases. The V and J ends lost 5 bases and 8 bases respectively, with 18 bases between them. Germline V lookup: CDR1 MNHNY, CDR2 SVGAGI (reference sequence). This CDR3 contains 15 residues. CDR3 coding DNA: TGTGCCAGCAGTCCCCTGACAGATGGGAGGGAAAAACTGTTTTTT. This translates into CASSPLTDGREKLFF.

The CDR3 here is CSAWDSPTDTQYF. CDR3 in DNA: TGCAGTGCCTGGGACAGCCCCACAGATACGCAGTATTTT. V and J are TRBV20-1 and TRBJ2-3; 7 nucleotides agree with TRBD1. V lost 6 bases to trimming and J lost 2 bases; unmatched junction nucleotides: 5. Germline CDR1 reads DFQATT; CDR2 reads SNEGSKA (reference sequence). This CDR3 spans 13 amino acids.

Here the CDR3 DNA reads TGTGCCAGCAGCACTGACCGGGAAAGCCACTCGTACTTC. Translating gives CASSTDRESHSYF. The V call is TRBV7-2, the J call TRBJ2-5; TRBD2 might be the D (5 bases). CDR1 and CDR2 from the germline V gene are SGHTA and FQGNSA. The CDR3 extends over 13 amino acids. Trimming left V 5 bases short and J 13 bases short, with 20 bases between.

This clonotype was counted at least ten times. The chain couples TRBV7-2 to TRBJ2-7, with TRBD2 matching 10 bases. V was clipped by 5 bases and J by 3 bases; unmatched bases: 4. Germline values: CDR1 SGHTA, CDR2 FQGNSA. The CDR3 covers 14 residues. The CDR3: CASSPGLAHYEQYF. The CDR3 DNA sequence: TGTGCCAGCAGCCCGGGACTAGCGCACTACGAGCAGTACTTC.

This rearrangement joins TRBV20-1 to TRBJ2-7; 8 nucleotides match TRBD2. This CDR3 comprises 13 residues. Germline CDR1 DFQATT, CDR2 SNEGSKA (reference sequence). J lost 12 bases, V lost 3 bases, and 13 bases had no gene match. In nucleotides, the CDR3 is TGCAGTGCTAGTGACATCGGCGCGGGAGGAGTGTACTTC. It yields the protein CSASDIGAGGVYF.

This clonotype came up a few times. The chain uses TRBV11-3 and TRBJ2-1; 9 positions agree with TRBD2. The DNA end favors TRBJ2-7, so the J call may be wrong. The CDR3 totals 17 residues. Germline assignment: CDR1 SGHNT and CDR2 YENEEA. The CDR3 bases are TGTGCCAGCAGCGATACGGGAGCGGGGGGTTCCTACAATGAGCAGTACTTC. Encoded protein: CASSDTGAGGSYNEQYF.

Comments on this clonotype: One base away lies a much larger clone, so this may be a sequencing read error. The chain employs TRBV4-1 and TRBJ2-1; TRBD2 is a possible D gene (6 bases). The J call may be incorrect, as the DNA end agrees better with TRBJ2-7. The length of the CDR3 is 17 residues. CDR1 is MGHRA and CDR2 is YSYEKL in the germline V gene. The CDR3 here is CASSQELRGRLYNEQYF. The CDR3 DNA reads as TGCGCCAGCAGCCAAGAACTTCGAGGGAGGCTCTACAATGAGCAGTACTTC.